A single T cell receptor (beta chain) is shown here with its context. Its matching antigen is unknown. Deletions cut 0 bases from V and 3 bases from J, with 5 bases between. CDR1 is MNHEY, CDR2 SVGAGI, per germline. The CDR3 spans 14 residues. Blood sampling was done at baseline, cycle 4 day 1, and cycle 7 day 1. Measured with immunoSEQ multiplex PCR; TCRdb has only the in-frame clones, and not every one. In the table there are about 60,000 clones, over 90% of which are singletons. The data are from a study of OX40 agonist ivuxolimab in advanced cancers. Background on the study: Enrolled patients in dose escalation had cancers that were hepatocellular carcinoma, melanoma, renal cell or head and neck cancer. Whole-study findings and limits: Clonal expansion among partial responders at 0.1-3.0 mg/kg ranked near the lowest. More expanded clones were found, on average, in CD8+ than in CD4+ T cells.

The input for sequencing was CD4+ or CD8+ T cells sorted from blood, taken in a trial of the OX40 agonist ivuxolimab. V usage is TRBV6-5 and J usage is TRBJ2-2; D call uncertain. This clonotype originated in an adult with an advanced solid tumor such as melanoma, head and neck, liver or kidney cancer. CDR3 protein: CASSYSDYTGELFF. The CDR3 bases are TGTGCCAGCAGTTACTCCGACTACACCGGGGAGCTGTTTTTT.